This TCR beta chain was documented in a study of T cells after yellow fever vaccination (dated by TCRdb to about 2019). Concerning the study at large: Libraries from fractions with low cell numbers were prepared with the SMART-Seq v4 Ultra Low Input RNA kit. Two healthy male donors made up the cohort, one aged 18 to 29 years and the other aged 30 to 40 years. Bulk PBMC replicates and cell subsets were isolated from blood drawn at multiple timepoints before and after both primary and secondary immunization. To follow T-cell clones before and after both primary and booster YFV17D yellow fever vaccination, bulk TCR alpha and beta repertoires underwent longitudinal sequencing.

The germline ends are 12 bases apart after V is trimmed by 4 bases and J by 4 bases. The CDR3 contains 14 residues, cysteine and phenylalanine counted. Only CDR3 DNA is held: 42 bases, read in frame from base 1. CDR1 and CDR2 are drawn from the germline V gene: SGHRS, YFSETQ. TCR cDNA was synthesized by 5'RACE template switching, through which a universal primer site and unique molecular identifiers were introduced. Priming for cDNA synthesis came from both the TCR alpha and TCR beta constant segments. Libraries were amplified in two PCR steps, with sample barcodes and sequencing adapters added in the second step. Sequencing of libraries was done on Illumina HiSeq 2500 (2x100 bp) or NovaSeq (2x150 bp). Concerning the study's data processing: Reads were demultiplexed and collapsed into UMI consensus sequences with MIGEC, and V(D)J alignment was performed with MiXCR. Vaccine-responding clonotypes were defined with edgeR using replicate PBMC samples, requiring FDR below 0.01 and a log2 fold change above 5 up to day 15. Bulk clonotypes were assigned CD4 or CD8 identity according to which sequenced CD4 or CD8 repertoire held them at higher abundance. Starting from the raw public reads, TCRdb applied fastp trimming at Q25, assembled clones with MiXCR and retained in-frame beta chains. One record per CDR3 amino acid sequence lists the most common genes and DNA. It is TCRdb's table, rather than the study itself, that gives the V and J calls and clone size. Recorded for this sample are around 590,000 distinct CDR3 sequences; 10% to 15% of them occurred a single time. The ten largest clonotypes hold about 15% of the sample.

In the paper's terms, the treatment or condition label means: live attenuated yellow fever vaccine strain. Two biological replicates of bulk PBMCs were collected at each blood-draw timepoint. A standard Ficoll-Paque protocol was used to isolate PBMCs from peripheral blood. TriZol was used to extract RNA from bulk PBMCs, from CD4 and CD8 fractions, and from dextramer-positive and dextramer-negative fractions. In its sample, this clonotype was seen a few times. No cognate antigen has been identified for it. It has no much larger one-base neighbor in the sample; base qualities were not kept. On the study overall, not on this receptor specifically: A small share of clonotypes occurred in both CD4 and CD8 compartments, likely arising from convergent recombination. After the booster, most clones that had expanded after primary vaccination were detected again (around 96% of CD4 and around 88% of CD8), suggesting broad maintenance of memory. Because only a couple of donors were included in the study, the extent to which the findings can be generalized is limited. Computational filtering was required because FACS-sorted repertoires could contain abundant contaminating clonotypes from the bulk population. The secondary T-cell response was found to be weaker but faster than the primary response, with a peak reached on day 5 rather than on day 15.

The V gene is TRBV5-1 and the J gene is TRBJ1-5; the D segment could be TRBD1, given 5 matching bases. The starting material was PBMCs, obtained on the day of the yellow fever booster vaccination. The receptor was isolated from a man aged 30 to 39 who received the YFV17D yellow fever vaccine. The nucleotide sequence reads as follows: TGCGCCAGCAGCCCCGGACACCCGAATCAGCCCCAGCATTTT. Protein translation: CASSPGHPNQPQHF.